The 5 T cell receptor beta chains below were found in one sample sequenced in a study of cytomegalovirus exposure and HLA in healthy donors. This PCR relied on a set of 60 Vbeta primers and 13 Jbeta primers. This table comes from immunoSEQ multiplex PCR, and its TCRdb copy is limited to in-frame clones, with some not included. This repertoire shows more than 120,000 clones, 70% to 85% found once; its top ten account for more than 2.5%. Source material: PBMCs. These receptors all come from a male donor in good health and CMV-seronegative.

This clone was counted a single time. This chain joins TRBV5-1 and TRBJ2-1, with D perhaps TRBD2 (5 bases). V was trimmed by 4 bases and J by 0 bases, leaving 14 bases between them. Germline V gene data show CDR1 as SGHRS and CDR2 as YFSETQ. The CDR3 consists of 16 residues. CDR3 sequence reads: CASSGLTISSYNEQFF. In DNA, the CDR3 is TGCGCCAGCAGCGGACTGACGATTTCCTCCTACAATGAGCAGTTCTTC.

The chain employs TRBV7-9 and TRBJ1-5; D is unclear. This CDR3 has 16 residues. The germline gives CDR1 SEHNR, CDR2 FQNEAQ (reference sequence). Deletions cut 3 bases from V and 0 bases from J, with 12 bases between. The CDR3 region has the DNA TGTGCCAGCAGCTTGGGCACGGGGAGTAGCAATCAGCCCCAGCATTTT. Residues: CASSLGTGSSNQPQHF.

Comments on this clone: Mismatch with germline at one junction end may stem from a read error. This chain connects TRBV19 to TRBJ1-1; the D gene is possibly TRBD1 (5 bases). There are 13 residues in the CDR3. Germline values: CDR1 LNHDA, CDR2 SQIVND (reference sequence). In nucleotides, the CDR3 is TGTGCCAGTAGGCTCCGGGGGAACGCTGAAGCTTTCTTT. Amino acid sequence: CASRLRGNAEAFF.

This clone appeared a single time. V usage is TRBV5-4 and J usage is TRBJ2-7; no definite D call. Between the trimmed V and J ends, which lost 1 base and 3 bases, there was a span of 11 bases. This CDR3 is built from 14 residues. Germline V gene lookup returns CDR1 SGHNT and CDR2 YYREEE (reference sequence). The CDR3 nucleotides read TGTGCCAGCAGCTTGCGGAGCGTGAGCTACGAGCAGTACTTC. Amino acids: CASSLRSVSYEQYF.

This clone was counted between two and nine times. CDR3: CASSQGGEQFF. CDR3 bases: TGTGCCAGCAGCCAAGGAGGGGAGCAGTTCTTC. The genes are TRBV16 and TRBJ2-1, with D tentatively TRBD2 (6 bases). The CDR3 is 11 residues long. Trimming took 2 bases from V and 10 from J, leaving 6 bases between them. Germline lookup yields CDR1 KGHSY and CDR2 FQNENV.